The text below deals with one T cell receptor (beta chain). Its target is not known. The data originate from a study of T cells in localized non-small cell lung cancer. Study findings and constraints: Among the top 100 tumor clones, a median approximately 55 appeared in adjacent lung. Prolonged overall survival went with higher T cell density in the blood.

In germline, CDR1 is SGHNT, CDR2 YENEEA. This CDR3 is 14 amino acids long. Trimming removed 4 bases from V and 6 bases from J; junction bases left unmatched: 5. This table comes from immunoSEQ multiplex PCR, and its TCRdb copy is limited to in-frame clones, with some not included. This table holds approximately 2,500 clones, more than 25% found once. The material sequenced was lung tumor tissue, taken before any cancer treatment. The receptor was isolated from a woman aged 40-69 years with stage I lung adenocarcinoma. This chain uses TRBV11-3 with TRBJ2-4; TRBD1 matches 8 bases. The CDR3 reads CASSYPGTGNIQYF. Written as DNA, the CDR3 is TGTGCCAGCAGCTATCCCGGGACAGGAAACATTCAGTACTTC.